The 5 T cell receptor beta chains presented below share a single source sample, sequenced in a study of T cell changes during pregnancy in multiple sclerosis. TCRdb's table, derived via immunoSEQ multiplex PCR, lists solely in-frame clones and lacks some. This table has around 66,000 clones, around 91% appearing once. The sample consisted of peripheral blood, taken in the third trimester of pregnancy. These receptors came from a female donor in good health, enrolled as a control in a pregnancy study.

This chain joins TRBV30 and TRBJ1-4; 7 bases map to TRBD1. Germline V CDR1 and CDR2: GTSNPN, SVGIG (reference sequence). V lost 2 bases and J lost 5; bases outside the gene matches: 8. CDR3 length equals 15 residues. CDR3 sequence reads: CAWSSRQGANEKLFF. The CDR3 DNA is TGTGCCTGGAGTTCCCGACAGGGCGCCAATGAAAAACTGTTTTTT.

The chain combines TRBV6-1 with TRBJ1-1, with 8 bases that match TRBD1. Germline CDR1 and CDR2: MNHNS and SASEGT. This CDR3 has 16 amino acids. V was clipped by 0 bases and J by 5 bases; unmatched bases: 8. DNA of the CDR3: TGTGCCAGCAGTGAAGCGATAGGACAGGGAGAGACTGAAGCTTTCTTT. Residues: CASSEAIGQGETEAFF.

This clone occurred a few times. Its ends do not fully match the called genes, so a read error is possible. The chain has TRBV7-7 and TRBJ2-1; the D gene is possibly TRBD2 (6 bases). The CDR3 is 16 amino acids. Germline V lookup: CDR1 SSHAT, CDR2 FNYEAQ (reference sequence). The CDR3 DNA sequence: TGTGCTAGCAGCTTAGCTACCATCGCGGGAAATAGTGAGCAGTTCTTC. Translated, it gives CASSLATIAGNSEQFF.

This clone was seen more than once but under ten times. The rearrangement joins TRBV4-1 to TRBJ2-7, with D possibly matching TRBD1 (5 bases). This CDR3 has 14 amino acids. Germline-derived CDR1 and CDR2 are MGHRA and YSYEKL. V lost 2 bases to trimming and J lost 2 bases, with 10 bases between them. The CDR3 loop is CASSQRGQAYEQYF. CDR3 sequence (DNA): TGCGCCAGCAGCCAACGAGGACAAGCCTACGAGCAGTACTTC.

V is TRBV9 and J is TRBJ1-1, with TRBD1 as a possible D gene (5 bases). Trimming shortened V by 3 bases and J by 0 bases, and 9 bases separated the two germline ends. The length of the CDR3 is 14 residues. Germline V lookup: CDR1 SGDLS, CDR2 YYNGEE. CDR3 in amino acids: CASSARGLNTEAFF. Written as DNA, the CDR3 is TGTGCCAGCAGCGCGCGGGGCTTGAACACTGAAGCTTTCTTT.